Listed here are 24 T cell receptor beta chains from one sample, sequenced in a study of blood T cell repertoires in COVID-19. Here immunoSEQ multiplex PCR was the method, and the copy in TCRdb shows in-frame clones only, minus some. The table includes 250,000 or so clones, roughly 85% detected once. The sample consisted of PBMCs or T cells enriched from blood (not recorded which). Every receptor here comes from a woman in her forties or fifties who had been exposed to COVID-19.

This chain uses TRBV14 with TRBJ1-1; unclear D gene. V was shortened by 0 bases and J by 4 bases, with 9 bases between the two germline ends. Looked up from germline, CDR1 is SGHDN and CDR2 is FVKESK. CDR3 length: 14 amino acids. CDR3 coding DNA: TGTGCCAGCAGCCAAGATTGGGAGGGCACTGAAGCTTTCTTT. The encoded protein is CASSQDWEGTEAFF.

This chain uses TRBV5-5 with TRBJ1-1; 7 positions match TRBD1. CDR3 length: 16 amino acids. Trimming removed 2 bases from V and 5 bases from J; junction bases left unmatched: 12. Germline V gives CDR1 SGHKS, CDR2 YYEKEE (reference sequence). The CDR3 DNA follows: TGTGCCAGCAGCTTTAACAGGGGAGAATTGGGGACTGAAGCTTTCTTT. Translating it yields CASSFNRGELGTEAFF.

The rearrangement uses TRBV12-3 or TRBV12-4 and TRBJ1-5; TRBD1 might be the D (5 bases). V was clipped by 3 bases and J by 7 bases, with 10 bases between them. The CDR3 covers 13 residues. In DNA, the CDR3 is TGTGCCAGCAGTTTCTCTCAGGGACAGCCCCAGCATTTT. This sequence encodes CASSFSQGQPQHF.

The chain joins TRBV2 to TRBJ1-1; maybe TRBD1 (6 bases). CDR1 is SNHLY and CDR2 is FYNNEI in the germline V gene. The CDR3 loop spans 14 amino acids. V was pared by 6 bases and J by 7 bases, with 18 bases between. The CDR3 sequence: CASRPLQGLSEAFF. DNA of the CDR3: TGTGCCAGCAGACCATTACAGGGCCTGAGTGAAGCTTTCTTT. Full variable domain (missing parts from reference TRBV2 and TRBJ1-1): EPEVTQTPSHQVTQMGQEVILRCVPISNHLYFYWYRQILGQKVEFLVSFYNNEISEKSEIFDDQFSVERPDGSNFTLKIRSTKLEDSAMYFCASRPLQGLSEAFFGQGTRLTVV.

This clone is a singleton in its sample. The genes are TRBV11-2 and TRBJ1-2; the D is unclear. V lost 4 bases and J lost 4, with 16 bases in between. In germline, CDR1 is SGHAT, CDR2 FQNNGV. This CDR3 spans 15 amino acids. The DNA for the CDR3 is TGTGCCAGCAGCTCAGCGGCTATGGGCCTCTATGGCTACACCTTC. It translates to CASSSAAMGLYGYTF. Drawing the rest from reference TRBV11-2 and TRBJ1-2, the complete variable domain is EAGVAQSPRYKIIEKRQSVAFWCNPISGHATLYWYQQILGQGPKLLIQFQNNGVVDDSQLPKDRFSAERLKGVDSTLKIQPAKLEDSAVYLCASSSAAMGLYGYTFGSGTRLTVV.

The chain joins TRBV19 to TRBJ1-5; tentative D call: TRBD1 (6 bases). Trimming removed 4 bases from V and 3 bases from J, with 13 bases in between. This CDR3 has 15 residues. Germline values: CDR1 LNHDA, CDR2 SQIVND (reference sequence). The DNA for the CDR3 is TGTGCCAGTAGTACGGAGGACAGACTCAATCAGCCCCAGCATTTT. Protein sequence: CASSTEDRLNQPQHF.

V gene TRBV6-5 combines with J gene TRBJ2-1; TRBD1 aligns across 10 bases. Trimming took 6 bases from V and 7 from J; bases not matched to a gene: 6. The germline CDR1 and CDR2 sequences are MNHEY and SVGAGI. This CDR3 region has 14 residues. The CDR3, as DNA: TGTGCCAGCAGAGGGACAGGGGCGGGTAATGAGCAGTTCTTC. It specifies CASRGTGAGNEQFF.

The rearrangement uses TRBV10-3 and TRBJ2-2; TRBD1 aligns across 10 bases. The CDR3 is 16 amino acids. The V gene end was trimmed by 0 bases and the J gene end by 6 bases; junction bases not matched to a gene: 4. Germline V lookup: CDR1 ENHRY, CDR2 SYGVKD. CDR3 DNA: TGTGCCATCAGTGAGTCGACCGGACAGGGGGCCGGGGAGCTGTTTTTT. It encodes CAISESTGQGAGELFF.

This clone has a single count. Written as DNA, the CDR3 is TGCGCCAGCAGTGAGTCGATCACCCCATCCCTAACTGGAAACACCATATATTTT. Its translation is CASSESITPSLTGNTIYF. V gene TRBV10-1 combines with J gene TRBJ1-3; D remains ambiguous. V was clipped by 0 bases and J by 2 bases, with 17 bases between them. The CDR3 is 18 amino acids. CDR1 is WNHNN, CDR2 SYGVQD, per germline (reference sequence).

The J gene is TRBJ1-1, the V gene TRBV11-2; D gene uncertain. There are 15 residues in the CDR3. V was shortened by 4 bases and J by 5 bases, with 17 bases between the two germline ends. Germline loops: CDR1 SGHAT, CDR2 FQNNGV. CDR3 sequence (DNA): TGTGCCAGCAGCTCAGATCCCCTCGTCGCGACTGAAGCTTTCTTT. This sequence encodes CASSSDPLVATEAFF.

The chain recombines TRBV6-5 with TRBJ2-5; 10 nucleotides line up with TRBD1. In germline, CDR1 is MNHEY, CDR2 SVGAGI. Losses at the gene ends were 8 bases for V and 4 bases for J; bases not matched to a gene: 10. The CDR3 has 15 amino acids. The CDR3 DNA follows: TGTGCCAGCGACAGGGGGCCTTCAGGAGCAGAGACCCAGTACTTC. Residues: CASDRGPSGAETQYF.

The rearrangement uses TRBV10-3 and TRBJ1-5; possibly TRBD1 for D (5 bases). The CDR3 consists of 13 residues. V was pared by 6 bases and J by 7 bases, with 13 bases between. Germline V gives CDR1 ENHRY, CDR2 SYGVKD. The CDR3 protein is CAIRKNRNQPQHF. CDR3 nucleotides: TGTGCCATCAGGAAAAACAGGAACCAGCCCCAGCATTTT.

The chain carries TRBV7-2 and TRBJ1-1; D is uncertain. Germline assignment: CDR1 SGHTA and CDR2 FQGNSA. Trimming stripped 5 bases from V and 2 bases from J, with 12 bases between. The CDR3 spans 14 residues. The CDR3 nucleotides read TGTGCCAGCAGCCCAAGTACAGATAACACTGAAGCTTTCTTT. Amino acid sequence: CASSPSTDNTEAFF.

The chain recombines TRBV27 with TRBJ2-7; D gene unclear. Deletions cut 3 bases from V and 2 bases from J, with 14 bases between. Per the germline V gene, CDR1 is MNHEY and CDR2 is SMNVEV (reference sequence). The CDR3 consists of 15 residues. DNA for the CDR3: TGTGCCAGCAGTTTCCAGAACCAGTTCCCCTACGAGCAGTACTTC. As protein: CASSFQNQFPYEQYF.

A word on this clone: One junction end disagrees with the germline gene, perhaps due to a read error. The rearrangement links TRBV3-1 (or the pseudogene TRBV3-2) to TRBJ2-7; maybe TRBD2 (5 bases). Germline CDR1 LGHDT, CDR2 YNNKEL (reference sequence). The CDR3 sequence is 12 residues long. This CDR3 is CASSPGSTGIHF. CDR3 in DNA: TGTGCCAGCAGCCCTGGGTCTACCGGGATCCACTTC.

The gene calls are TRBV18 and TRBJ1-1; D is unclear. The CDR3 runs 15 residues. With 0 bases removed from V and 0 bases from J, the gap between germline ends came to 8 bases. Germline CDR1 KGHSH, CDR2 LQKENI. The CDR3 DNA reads TGTGCCAGCTCACCACCGAACAGATTGAACACTGAAGCTTTCTTT. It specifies CASSPPNRLNTEAFF.

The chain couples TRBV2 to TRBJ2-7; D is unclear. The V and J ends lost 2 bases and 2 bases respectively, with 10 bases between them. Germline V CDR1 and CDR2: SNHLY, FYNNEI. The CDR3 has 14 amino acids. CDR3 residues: CASSESVLAYEQYF. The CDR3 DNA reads TGTGCCAGCAGTGAATCGGTCTTAGCCTACGAGCAGTACTTC.

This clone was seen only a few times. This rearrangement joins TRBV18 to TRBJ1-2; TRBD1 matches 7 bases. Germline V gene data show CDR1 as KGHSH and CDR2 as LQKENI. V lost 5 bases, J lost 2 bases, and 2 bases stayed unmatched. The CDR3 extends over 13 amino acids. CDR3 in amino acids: CASSSQGNYGYTF. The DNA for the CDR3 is TGTGCCAGCTCATCACAGGGGAACTATGGCTACACCTTC.

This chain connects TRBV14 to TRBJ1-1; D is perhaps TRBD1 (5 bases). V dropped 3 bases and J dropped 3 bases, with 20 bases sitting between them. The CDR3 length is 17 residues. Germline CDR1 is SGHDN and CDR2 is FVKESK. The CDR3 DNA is TGTGCCAGCAGCCAGAGTAAGGGGAACTTTCCGGACACTGAAGCTTTCTTT. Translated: CASSQSKGNFPDTEAFF.

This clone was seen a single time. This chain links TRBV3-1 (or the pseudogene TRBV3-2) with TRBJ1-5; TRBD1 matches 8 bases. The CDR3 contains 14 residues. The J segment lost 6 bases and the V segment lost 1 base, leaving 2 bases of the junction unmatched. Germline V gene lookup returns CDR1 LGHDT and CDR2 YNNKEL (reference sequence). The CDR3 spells CASSQGQGSQPQHF. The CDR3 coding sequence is TGTGCCAGCAGCCAAGGACAGGGGAGTCAGCCCCAGCATTTT.

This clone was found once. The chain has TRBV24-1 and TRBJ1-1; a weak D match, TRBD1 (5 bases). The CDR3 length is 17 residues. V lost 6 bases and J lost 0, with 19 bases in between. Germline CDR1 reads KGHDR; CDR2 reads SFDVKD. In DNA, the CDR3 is TGTGCCACCAGTCATCCGAAGCAGGGCCTTATGAACACTGAAGCTTTCTTT. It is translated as CATSHPKQGLMNTEAFF.

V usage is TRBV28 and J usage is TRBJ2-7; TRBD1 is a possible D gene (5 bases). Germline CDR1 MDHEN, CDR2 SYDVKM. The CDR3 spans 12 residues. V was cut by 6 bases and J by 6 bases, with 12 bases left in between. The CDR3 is CASSSTGLEQYF. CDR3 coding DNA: TGTGCCAGCAGCAGTACAGGTCTCGAGCAGTACTTC.

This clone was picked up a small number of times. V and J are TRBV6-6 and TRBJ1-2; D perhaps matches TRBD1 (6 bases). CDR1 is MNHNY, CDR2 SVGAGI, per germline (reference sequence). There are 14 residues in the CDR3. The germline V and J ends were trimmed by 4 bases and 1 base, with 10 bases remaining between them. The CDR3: CASSFQGSNYGYTF. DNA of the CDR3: TGTGCCAGCAGTTTCCAGGGGAGTAACTATGGCTACACCTTC.

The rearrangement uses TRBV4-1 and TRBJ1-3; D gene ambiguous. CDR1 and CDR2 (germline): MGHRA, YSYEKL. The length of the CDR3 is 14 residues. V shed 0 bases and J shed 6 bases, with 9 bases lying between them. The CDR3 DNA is TGCGCCAGCAGCCAAGAGGAGTGGGTAAACACCATATATTTT. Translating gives CASSQEEWVNTIYF.